This T cell receptor (beta chain) was profiled in a study of cytomegalovirus exposure and HLA in healthy donors. Primers: 60 Vbeta forward and 13 Jbeta reverse. Here immunoSEQ multiplex PCR was the method, and the copy in TCRdb shows in-frame clones only, minus some. The sample consists of 130,000 or so clones, roughly 80% of them appearing once. Findings and limits, study-wide: What TCR beta sequences reportedly achieved was accurate prediction of HLA-A and HLA-B alleles in most subjects. The availability of immune exposure information extended only to CMV serostatus.

Notes on this clone: Its antigen is undetermined.

The trim removed 2 bases at V and 4 bases at J, leaving 14 bases unmatched. CDR3 length: 18 residues. Germline V gives CDR1 MDHEN, CDR2 SYDVKM. The sequencing sample was made of PBMCs. This chain joins TRBV28 and TRBJ2-7; 10 positions agree with TRBD2. This TCR came from a man younger than 45 in good health and CMV-seronegative. The CDR3 reads CASSLSGSGGASSYEQYF. In DNA, the CDR3 is TGTGCCAGCAGTTTAAGCGGGAGCGGGGGGGCCAGCTCTTACGAGCAGTACTTC.